A selection of T cell receptor beta chains follows, all from one sample in a study of vaccination and CD4 T cells after COVID-19. Via MiXCR, TCRdb re-called the PCR reads, giving one row per CDR3 protein. The data contain 10,000 to 15,000 distinct CDR3 sequences, less than 70% of them singletons. Antigens of these TCRs are unknown. Input material: CD4+ T cells from blood, cultured in vitro. The receptors come from a human donor who had recovered from COVID-19. CDR3s include the opening cysteine and the closing phenylalanine or tryptophan. The order of the fields is CDR3 DNA, CDR3 protein, V gene, J gene, D gene, clone size. A D gene is named only where the DNA matches it firmly. Size is stated for part of the rows, as once, few or many counts, or as a class when the clone is expanded.

CDR3 DNA: TGTGCCAGTAGGACCAGGGAGAATTCACCCCTCCACTTT; CDR3 protein: CASRTRENSPLHF; V gene: TRBV6-1; J gene: TRBJ1-6; D gene: .; clone size: .
CDR3 DNA: TGTGCCAGCAGCACGGGACAGGTTTACACAGATACGCAGTATTTT; CDR3 protein: CASSTGQVYTDTQYF; V gene: TRBV7-9; J gene: TRBJ2-3; D gene: TRBD1; clone size: .
CDR3 DNA: TGTGCCAGCAGTCGGACTAGCGGGAGGATAGATACGCAGTATTTT; CDR3 protein: CASSRTSGRIDTQYF; V gene: TRBV12-3/TRBV12-4; J gene: TRBJ2-3; D gene: TRBD2; clone size: .
CDR3 DNA: TGTGCCAGCCAGGCAGCAAATTCACCCCTCCACTTT; CDR3 protein: CASQAANSPLHF; V gene: TRBV18; J gene: TRBJ1-6; D gene: .; clone size: once
CDR3 DNA: TGTGCCAGCAGCTCCGGTTATGGCTACACCTTC; CDR3 protein: CASSSGYGYTF; V gene: TRBV7-8; J gene: TRBJ1-2; D gene: .; clone size: .
CDR3 DNA: TGCAGCGTTGAAGATGAGCGGGGGGTGCTAGATACGCAGTATTTT; CDR3 protein: CSVEDERGVLDTQYF; V gene: TRBV29-1; J gene: TRBJ2-3; D gene: TRBD2; clone size: .
CDR3 DNA: TGTGCCAGCAGTTTAAAGGGCGAGCAGTACTTC; CDR3 protein: CASSLKGEQYF; V gene: TRBV28; J gene: TRBJ2-7; D gene: .; clone size: .
CDR3 DNA: TGTGCCACCAGTGAATCGGGACTAGCGGTAACAGATACGCAGTATTTT; CDR3 protein: CATSESGLAVTDTQYF; V gene: TRBV24-1; J gene: TRBJ2-3; D gene: TRBD2; clone size: .
CDR3 DNA: TGTGCCTGGTCGGCTCTCTCCTACGAGCAGTACTTC; CDR3 protein: CAWSALSYEQYF; V gene: TRBV30; J gene: TRBJ2-7; D gene: .; clone size: .
CDR3 DNA: TGTGCCAGCAGCTTAACGAGGGAGGGCTATGGCTACACCTTC; CDR3 protein: CASSLTREGYGYTF; V gene: TRBV7-3; J gene: TRBJ1-2; D gene: .; clone size: .
CDR3 DNA: TGTGCCAGCCGCACCGCGAGCTCTGGGGCCAACGTCCTGACTTTC; CDR3 protein: CASRTASSGANVLTF; V gene: TRBV27; J gene: TRBJ2-6; D gene: .; clone size: once
CDR3 DNA: TGTGCCAGCAGCTTAGTAGGGACAGCATACGAGCAGTACTTC; CDR3 protein: CASSLVGTAYEQYF; V gene: TRBV7-9; J gene: TRBJ2-7; D gene: TRBD1; clone size: .
CDR3 DNA: TGCAGTGCTAGAGACCGACTCGAGCAGTACTTC; CDR3 protein: CSARDRLEQYF; V gene: TRBV20-1; J gene: TRBJ2-7; D gene: .; clone size: .
CDR3 DNA: TGTGCCTCGGGACTAGCGGCTTTTAGCACAGATACGCAGTATTTT; CDR3 protein: CASGLAAFSTDTQYF; V gene: TRBV6-1; J gene: TRBJ2-3; D gene: TRBD2; clone size: .
CDR3 DNA: TGTGCCAGTAGTAATTGGGACAGAGGAAATTCACCCCTCCACTTT; CDR3 protein: CASSNWDRGNSPLHF; V gene: TRBV19; J gene: TRBJ1-6; D gene: TRBD1; clone size: few
CDR3 DNA: TGTGCCAGTAGAAGGGGACCGAATCAGCCCCAGCATTTT; CDR3 protein: CASRRGPNQPQHF; V gene: TRBV19; J gene: TRBJ1-5; D gene: .; clone size: .
CDR3 DNA: TGCAGCGTTGAATGGGTCAGGGGCGGAGGCTACACCTTC; CDR3 protein: CSVEWVRGGGYTF; V gene: TRBV29-1; J gene: TRBJ1-2; D gene: .; clone size: .
CDR3 DNA: TGTGCCAGCAGTTTCACAGGGGATCAGCCCCAGCATTTT; CDR3 protein: CASSFTGDQPQHF; V gene: TRBV7-8; J gene: TRBJ1-5; D gene: TRBD1; clone size: few
CDR3 DNA: TGTGCCAGCAGTTTTCATGGCTACACCTTC; CDR3 protein: CASSFHGYTF; V gene: TRBV6-5; J gene: TRBJ1-2; D gene: .; clone size: .
CDR3 DNA: TGTGCCAGCAGGGAGGCTAGGCGCGACGAGCAGTACTTC; CDR3 protein: CASREARRDEQYF; V gene: TRBV27; J gene: TRBJ2-7; D gene: .; clone size: once
CDR3 DNA: TGCAGTGCCCCTGACCCGGCCGGCTCCTACAATGAGCAGTTCTTC; CDR3 protein: CSAPDPAGSYNEQFF; V gene: TRBV20-1; J gene: TRBJ2-1; D gene: .; clone size: .
CDR3 DNA: TGCGCTACTGGGGGCCCTGACTATGGCTACACCTTC; CDR3 protein: CATGGPDYGYTF; V gene: TRBV5-1; J gene: TRBJ1-2; D gene: .; clone size: .
CDR3 DNA: TGTGCCAGCAGCTTGGGGGTTACAGGGAAGGACTACACCTTC; CDR3 protein: CASSLGVTGKDYTF; V gene: TRBV7-2; J gene: TRBJ1-2; D gene: .; clone size: .
CDR3 DNA: TGTGCCACCAGTGATCCGCGGCGCGGGCCAGAGACCCAGTACTTC; CDR3 protein: CATSDPRRGPETQYF; V gene: TRBV24-1; J gene: TRBJ2-5; D gene: .; clone size: .
CDR3 DNA: TGTGCCAGCACGTTCGGTTGGTCACCCCTCCACTTT; CDR3 protein: CASTFGWSPLHF; V gene: TRBV7-2; J gene: TRBJ1-6; D gene: .; clone size: .
CDR3 DNA: TGTGCCATCAGTCCCCTAGCGGGAGGATCCGCAGATACGCAGTATTTT; CDR3 protein: CAISPLAGGSADTQYF; V gene: TRBV10-3; J gene: TRBJ2-3; D gene: TRBD2; clone size: .
CDR3 DNA: TGTGCCAGTAGTTTTCGACAGGGAGTCAACACTGAAGCTTTCTTT; CDR3 protein: CASSFRQGVNTEAFF; V gene: TRBV19; J gene: TRBJ1-1; D gene: TRBD1; clone size: .
CDR3 DNA: TGTGCCAGCAGCACAAAGGGCAATCAGCCCCAGCATTTT; CDR3 protein: CASSTKGNQPQHF; V gene: TRBV11-3; J gene: TRBJ1-5; D gene: .; clone size: .
CDR3 DNA: TGTGCCAGCAGCGTGACAGGGGCCACTGAAGCTTTCTTT; CDR3 protein: CASSVTGATEAFF; V gene: TRBV5-4; J gene: TRBJ1-1; D gene: TRBD1; clone size: few
CDR3 DNA: TGTGCCGCCAGCAGAGATCTCGCGGGAGGAGGGAGGACTGAAGCTTTCTTT; CDR3 protein: CAASRDLAGGGRTEAFF; V gene: TRBV15; J gene: TRBJ1-1; D gene: .; clone size: .
CDR3 DNA: TGTGCCAGCAGCCCGCGGGGTGGGACAAGCTACACTGAAGCTTTCTTT; CDR3 protein: CASSPRGGTSYTEAFF; V gene: TRBV7-2; J gene: TRBJ1-1; D gene: .; clone size: .
CDR3 DNA: TGTGCCAGTAGTACCCTCGGACAGGGTGGGAATTTACCCCTCCACTTT; CDR3 protein: CASSTLGQGGNLPLHF; V gene: TRBV19; J gene: TRBJ1-6; D gene: TRBD1; clone size: .
CDR3 DNA: TGCAGTGCTAGAGATGGTCTCGTCCTGAACACTGAAGCTTTCTTT; CDR3 protein: CSARDGLVLNTEAFF; V gene: TRBV20-1; J gene: TRBJ1-1; D gene: .; clone size: .
CDR3 DNA: TGTGCCAGCAGCTCAAGGGGACAGGGGCGAAATTCACCCCTCCACTTT; CDR3 protein: CASSSRGQGRNSPLHF; V gene: TRBV7-2; J gene: TRBJ1-6; D gene: TRBD1; clone size: .
CDR3 DNA: TGTGCCAGCAGCCCGGACAGGGTAAACCACGAGCAGTACTTC; CDR3 protein: CASSPDRVNHEQYF; V gene: TRBV11-2; J gene: TRBJ2-7; D gene: TRBD1; clone size: .
CDR3 DNA: TGTGCCAGCAGTCCCGCGAGGGACACTGAAGCTTTCTTT; CDR3 protein: CASSPARDTEAFF; V gene: TRBV12-3/TRBV12-4; J gene: TRBJ1-1; D gene: .; clone size: .
CDR3 DNA: TGCAGTGCTTCTATGACGGGGAGCTCTGGGGCCAACGTCCTGACTTTC; CDR3 protein: CSASMTGSSGANVLTF; V gene: TRBV20-1; J gene: TRBJ2-6; D gene: .; clone size: .
CDR3 DNA: TGTGCCAGCAGTTACCGGGGTAGCAATCAGCCCCAGCATTTT; CDR3 protein: CASSYRGSNQPQHF; V gene: TRBV6-2/TRBV6-3; J gene: TRBJ1-5; D gene: .; clone size: .
CDR3 DNA: TGTGCCAGCAGCTTAATCAGGCAGGCCGGCGGGGAGCTGTTTTTT; CDR3 protein: CASSLIRQAGGELFF; V gene: TRBV11-3; J gene: TRBJ2-2; D gene: .; clone size: once
CDR3 DNA: TGCAGTGCTTTTACCGACAGGGATGGTCATGGCTACACCTTC; CDR3 protein: CSAFTDRDGHGYTF; V gene: TRBV20-1; J gene: TRBJ1-2; D gene: TRBD1; clone size: .
CDR3 DNA: TGTGCCAGCAGCTTAGATCTGAGACAGGGGCATTCACCCCTCCACTTT; CDR3 protein: CASSLDLRQGHSPLHF; V gene: TRBV11-3; J gene: TRBJ1-6; D gene: TRBD1; clone size: .
CDR3 DNA: TGCAGTGCTAGCGTTAGGGGCCTGAACACTGAAGCTTTCTTT; CDR3 protein: CSASVRGLNTEAFF; V gene: TRBV20-1; J gene: TRBJ1-1; D gene: .; clone size: medium-sized